A single sample is the source of the 24 T cell receptor beta chains below, sequenced in a study of blood T cell repertoires in COVID-19. Sequencing was performed with immunoSEQ multiplex PCR; in TCRdb, only in-frame clones are kept and a portion is missing. The sample consists of 150,000 to 200,000 clones, around two thirds of them appearing once. The specimen sequenced was peripheral blood. The receptors here all came from a woman older than 75 with acute or convalescent COVID-19.

V and J are TRBV5-1 and TRBJ2-1; D might be TRBD2 (6 bases). CDR1 is SGHRS, CDR2 YFSETQ, per germline. The CDR3 extends over 15 amino acids. V was shortened by 0 bases and J by 8 bases, with 15 bases between the two germline ends. CDR3 DNA: TGCGCCAGCAGCTTGGGCCCCCGGCGGGGTCATGAGCAGTTCTTC. This codes for CASSLGPRRGHEQFF.

This clone showed up just a few times. The same CDR3 also results from other DNA sequences found in this sample. This rearrangement joins TRBV28 to TRBJ2-2, with 9 bases fitting TRBD1. The CDR3 is 15 amino acids. Germline CDR1 is MDHEN and CDR2 is SYDVKM. With V trimmed by 3 bases and J by 5 bases, 4 bases remained unmatched. The chain's CDR3 is CASSLATGGTGELFF. CDR3 nucleotides: TGTGCCAGCAGTTTGGCGACAGGGGGTACCGGGGAGCTGTTTTTT.

This sequence joins TRBV25-1 and TRBJ1-1; D uncertain. The V and J ends lost 1 base and 12 bases respectively, with 15 bases between them. The CDR3 runs 13 residues. Germline V gene sequence: CDR1 MGHDK, CDR2 SYGVNS. In DNA, the CDR3 is TGTGCCAGCAGTGAATGGGGTCGAGGGATGACTTTCTTT. It translates to CASSEWGRGMTFF.

This chain uses TRBV7-2 with TRBJ1-3, with TRBD1 as a possible D gene (5 bases). V was pared by 4 bases and J by 2 bases, with 15 bases between. CDR1 and CDR2 (germline): SGHTA, FQGNSA. The CDR3 totals 16 residues. DNA of the CDR3: TGTGCCAGCAGCTCCGTCGGGGGGAGGGCTGGAAACACCATATATTTT. Translating it yields CASSSVGGRAGNTIYF.

V and J are TRBV12-3 or TRBV12-4 and TRBJ1-1, with TRBD1 as a possible D gene (5 bases). The CDR3 contains 13 residues. The V and J ends lost 7 bases and 3 bases respectively, with 12 bases between them. The DNA for the CDR3 is TGTGCCAGCAAACCCGGGGGGTACACTGAAGCTTTCTTT. It translates to CASKPGGYTEAFF.

The V call is TRBV27, the J call TRBJ2-7, with D tentatively TRBD1 (7 bases). Germline assignment: CDR1 MNHEY and CDR2 SMNVEV (reference sequence). Trimming took off 3 bases at V and 3 bases at J, with 15 bases between the two ends. This CDR3 spans 15 amino acids. CDR3 in DNA: TGTGCCAGCAGTTTCGGGGGACAGAGTCTCTACGAGCAGTACTTC. It is translated as CASSFGGQSLYEQYF.

There are a few counts of this clone. The chain recombines TRBV3-1 (or the pseudogene TRBV3-2) with TRBJ1-2; D is ambiguous. With 1 base removed from V and 0 bases from J, the gap between germline ends came to 12 bases. CDR1 is LGHDT and CDR2 is YNNKEL in the germline V gene (reference sequence). CDR3 length: 16 residues. Written as DNA, the CDR3 is TGTGCCAGCAGCCAAGGCGGACTGAATGCTAACTATGGCTACACCTTC. It yields the protein CASSQGGLNANYGYTF.

This chain links TRBV4-2 with TRBJ2-3, with 10 bases identical to TRBD2. Germline V gene lookup returns CDR1 LGHNA and CDR2 YNFKEQ. J lost 2 bases, V lost 4 bases, and 18 bases had no gene match. The CDR3 totals 20 residues. Here the CDR3 reads CASSLIADEGSGRPTDTQYF. CDR3 coding DNA: TGTGCCAGCAGCCTCATCGCGGATGAGGGTAGCGGGAGGCCCACAGATACGCAGTATTTT.

This CDR3 reads CASSLRGGTDPYEQYF. CDR3 nucleotide sequence: TGTGCCAGCAGCCTCCGAGGCGGGACGGACCCCTACGAGCAGTACTTC. This rearrangement joins TRBV9 to TRBJ2-7; D may be TRBD2 (6 bases). Germline CDR1 and CDR2: SGDLS and YYNGEE. Deletions cut 4 bases from V and 2 bases from J, with 19 bases between. The CDR3 spans 16 residues.

This clone was counted only a few times. In nucleotides, the CDR3 is TGTGCCAGCAGTTTAGGCGGCGCGGGAGGGCGGAACATTCAGTACTTC. Protein product: CASSLGGAGGRNIQYF. This sequence joins TRBV27 and TRBJ2-4, with TRBD2 matching 9 bases. With V trimmed by 2 bases and J by 7 bases, 9 bases remained unmatched. Germline V gene sequence: CDR1 MNHEY, CDR2 SMNVEV (reference sequence). CDR3 length: 16 residues.

The chain carries TRBV5-4 and TRBJ2-7, with D possibly TRBD1 on 6 matching bases. The CDR3 is 15 amino acids. The germline V gene has CDR1 SGHNT and CDR2 YYREEE (reference sequence). V was pared by 4 bases and J by 3 bases, with 17 bases between. The CDR3 loop is CASSGGTGPNYEQYF. The CDR3 nucleotides read TGTGCCAGCAGCGGAGGAACAGGGCCCAACTACGAGCAGTACTTC.

This clone has a handful of counts. The J gene is TRBJ2-7, the V gene TRBV15; the D gene is possibly TRBD2 (6 bases). Germline V gives CDR1 LNHNV, CDR2 YYDKDF (reference sequence). The V gene lost 2 bases and the J gene lost 3 bases, with 17 bases spanning the gap. The CDR3 is 16 amino acids. CDR3 nucleotides: TGTGCCACCAGCAGAAATGCCGGGAGACGGTTCTACGAGCAGTACTTC. Its protein is CATSRNAGRRFYEQYF.

This clone was counted only a few times. The chain couples TRBV12-3 or TRBV12-4 to TRBJ1-4, with D perhaps matching TRBD1 (6 bases). This CDR3 is 13 amino acids long. The V end lost 6 bases, the J end lost 8 bases, and 13 bases lay between the germline ends. The CDR3 DNA reads as TGTGCCAGCAGCCCCCAGGGGCAGGAAAAACTGTTTTTT. The encoded protein is CASSPQGQEKLFF.

This sequence joins TRBV19 and TRBJ1-6; unclear D gene. The CDR3 contains 12 residues. Trimming pared 5 bases from V and 10 bases from J, leaving 9 bases between. Germline V gives CDR1 LNHDA, CDR2 SQIVND (reference sequence). CDR3: CASSWAQSPLHF. The CDR3 bases are TGTGCCAGTAGTTGGGCCCAATCACCCCTCCACTTT. Filled out from reference TRBV19 and TRBJ1-6, the complete variable domain reads DGGITQSPKYLFRKEGQNVTLSCEQNLNHDAMYWYRQDPGQGLRLIYYSQIVNDFQKGDIAEGYSVSREKKESFPLTVTSAQKNPTAFYLCASSWAQSPLHFGNGTRLTVT.

This clone has a handful of counts. The chain has TRBV10-3 and TRBJ2-7; TRBD1 might be the D (6 bases). Between the trimmed V and J ends, which lost 2 bases and 6 bases, there was a span of 8 bases. Germline V gene sequence: CDR1 ENHRY, CDR2 SYGVKD. This CDR3 is 12 amino acids long. CDR3 sequence (DNA): TGTGCCATCAGTGAGAGGGGGAGCGAGCAGTACTTC. Its translation: CAISERGSEQYF.

J is TRBJ2-2 and V is TRBV27, with 13 bases fitting TRBD2. The V and J ends lost 6 bases and 0 bases, in that order; junction bases with no gene match: 10. The CDR3 runs 19 residues. Per germline, CDR1 MNHEY and CDR2 SMNVEV (reference sequence). In nucleotides, the CDR3 is TGTGCCAGCAGATCTTTTGGACTAGCGGGAGATGCGAACACCGGGGAGCTGTTTTTT. This encodes CASRSFGLAGDANTGELFF.

The chain uses TRBV5-1 and TRBJ2-3, with 7 bases fitting TRBD2. CDR1 is SGHRS, CDR2 YFSETQ, per germline. This CDR3 contains 16 residues. With 0 bases clipped from V and 4 bases from J, the junction kept 8 bases outside the gene matches. CDR3 sequence (DNA): TGCGCCAGCAGCTTGGTGGCGGGAGAACCGGCAGATACGCAGTATTTT. It yields the protein CASSLVAGEPADTQYF.

The chain joins TRBV28 to TRBJ1-5, with D tentatively TRBD1 (5 bases). Between the trimmed V and J ends, which lost 2 bases and 5 bases, there was a span of 10 bases. The CDR3 loop spans 14 amino acids. Germline values: CDR1 MDHEN, CDR2 SYDVKM. CDR3 amino acids: CASSLVGGYQPQHF. The CDR3 coding sequence is TGTGCCAGCAGTTTAGTCGGGGGTTATCAGCCCCAGCATTTT.

The V and J genes are TRBV5-1 and TRBJ1-2; 7 bases are a match to TRBD1. The CDR3 sequence is 14 residues long. Germline V gives CDR1 SGHRS, CDR2 YFSETQ. V lost 3 bases, J lost 3 bases, and 5 bases stayed unmatched. The CDR3 sequence: CASSSGQEYYGYTF. In nucleotides, the CDR3 is TGCGCCAGCAGCTCAGGACAGGAGTACTATGGCTACACCTTC.

Only one count was recorded for this clone. The gene calls are TRBV7-2 and TRBJ2-7; 7 bases are a match to TRBD2. The CDR3 is 15 amino acids. Germline V gives CDR1 SGHTA, CDR2 FQGNSA. J was trimmed by 6 bases and V by 1 base; bases with no gene match: 9. In nucleotides, the CDR3 is TGTGCCAGCAGCTTAGTGTACAGCGGGACGTTCGAGCAGTACTTC. Protein: CASSLVYSGTFEQYF.

V and J are TRBV19 and TRBJ2-7; 7 nucleotides agree with TRBD1. The CDR3 consists of 16 residues. V lost 4 bases and J lost 1; bases outside the gene matches: 10. Germline V gene data show CDR1 as LNHDA and CDR2 as SQIVND (reference sequence). The CDR3 region is CASSKTGESSSYEQYF. The CDR3 coding sequence is TGTGCCAGTAGTAAAACAGGGGAGTCTAGTTCCTACGAGCAGTACTTC.

The V gene is TRBV4-2, the J gene TRBJ1-1; 7 bases are a match to TRBD1. In germline, CDR1 is LGHNA, CDR2 YNFKEQ. V shed 1 base and J 5 bases; nucleotides not matched to a gene: 7. The length of the CDR3 is 15 residues. The CDR3 DNA reads as TGTGCCAGCAGCCAAGTTAAAGGGGGCGGAACTGAAGCTTTCTTT. This translates into CASSQVKGGGTEAFF.

CDR3 coding DNA: TGTGCCAGCAGCAAAGACTGGGGCTCGAGCGGGGAGCTGTTTTTT. This sequence encodes CASSKDWGSSGELFF. This chain joins TRBV6-5 and TRBJ2-2; TRBD1 might be the D (5 bases). CDR3 length: 15 amino acids. V gave up 6 bases and J gave up 7 bases, with 18 bases separating them. In germline, CDR1 is MNHEY, CDR2 SVGAGI.

V gene TRBV20-1 combines with J gene TRBJ2-3; 10 bases align to TRBD2. This CDR3 has 15 residues. From germline, CDR1 is DFQATT and CDR2 SNEGSKA (reference sequence). With 3 bases clipped from V and 3 bases from J, the junction kept 6 bases outside the gene matches. The CDR3 loop reads CSASGLADLTDTQYF. The CDR3 DNA is TGCAGTGCTAGTGGACTAGCGGACCTAACAGATACGCAGTATTTT.